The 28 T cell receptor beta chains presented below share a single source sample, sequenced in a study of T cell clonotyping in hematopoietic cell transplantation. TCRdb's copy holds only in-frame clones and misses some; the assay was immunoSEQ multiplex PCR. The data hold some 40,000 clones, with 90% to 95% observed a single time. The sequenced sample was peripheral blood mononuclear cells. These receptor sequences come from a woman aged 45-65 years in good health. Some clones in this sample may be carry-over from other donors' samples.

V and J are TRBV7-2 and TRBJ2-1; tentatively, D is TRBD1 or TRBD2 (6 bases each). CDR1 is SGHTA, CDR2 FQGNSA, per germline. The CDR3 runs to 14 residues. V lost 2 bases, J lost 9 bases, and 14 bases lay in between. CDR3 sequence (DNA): TGTGCCAGCAGCTTAAGTGGGGGGCTCCGTGAGCAGTTCTTC. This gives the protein CASSLSGGLREQFF.

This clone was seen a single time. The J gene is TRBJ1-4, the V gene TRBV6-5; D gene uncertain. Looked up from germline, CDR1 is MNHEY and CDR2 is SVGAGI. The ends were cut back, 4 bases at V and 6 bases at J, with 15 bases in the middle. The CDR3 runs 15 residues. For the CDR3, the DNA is TGTGCCAGCAGTTCCCTCAACAGACGCGATGAAAAACTGTTTTTT. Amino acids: CASSSLNRRDEKLFF.

The DNA for the CDR3 is TGTGCCAGCAGCTTAGCAGGGGCCGATACGCAGTATTTT. The encoded protein is CASSLAGADTQYF. The V and J genes are TRBV11-2 and TRBJ2-3; TRBD1 is a possible D gene (6 bases). V gave up 1 base and J gave up 6 bases, with 8 bases separating them. CDR1 is SGHAT, CDR2 FQNNGV, per germline. This CDR3 contains 13 residues. The whole variable domain, remainder taken from reference TRBV11-2 and TRBJ2-3, is EAGVAQSPRYKIIEKRQSVAFWCNPISGHATLYWYQQILGQGPKLLIQFQNNGVVDDSQLPKDRFSAERLKGVDSTLKIQPAKLEDSAVYLCASSLAGADTQYFGPGTRLTVL.

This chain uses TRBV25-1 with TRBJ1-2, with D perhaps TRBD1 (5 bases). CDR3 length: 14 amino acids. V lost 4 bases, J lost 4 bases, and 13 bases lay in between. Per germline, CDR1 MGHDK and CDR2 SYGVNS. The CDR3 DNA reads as TGTGCCAGCAGTGCAGGGATGGATGGCTATGGCTACACCTTC. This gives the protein CASSAGMDGYGYTF.

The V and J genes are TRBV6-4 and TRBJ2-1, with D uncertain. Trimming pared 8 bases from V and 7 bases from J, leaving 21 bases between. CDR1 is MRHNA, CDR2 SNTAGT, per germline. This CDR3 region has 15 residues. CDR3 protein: CASWARWYLKNEQFF. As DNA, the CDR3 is TGTGCCAGCTGGGCAAGGTGGTATCTCAAGAATGAGCAGTTCTTC.

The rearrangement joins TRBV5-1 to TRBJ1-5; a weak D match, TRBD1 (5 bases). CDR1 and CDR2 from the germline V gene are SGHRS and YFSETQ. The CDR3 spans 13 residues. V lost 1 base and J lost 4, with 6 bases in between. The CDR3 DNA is TGCGCCAGCAGCTTGTCAGGGAATCAGCCCCAGCATTTT. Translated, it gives CASSLSGNQPQHF.

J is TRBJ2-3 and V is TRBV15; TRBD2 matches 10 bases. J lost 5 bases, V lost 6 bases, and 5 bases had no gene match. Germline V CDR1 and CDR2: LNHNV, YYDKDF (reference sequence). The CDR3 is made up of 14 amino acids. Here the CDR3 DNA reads TGTGCCACCAGTTATAGCGGGGGGCTAGATACGCAGTATTTT. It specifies CATSYSGGLDTQYF. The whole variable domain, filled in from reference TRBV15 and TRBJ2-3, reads DAMVIQNPRYQVTQFGKPVTLSCSQTLNHNVMYWYQQKSSQAPKLLFHYYDKDFNNEADTPDNFQSRRPNTSFCFLDIRSPGLGDTAMYLCATSYSGGLDTQYFGPGTRLTVL.

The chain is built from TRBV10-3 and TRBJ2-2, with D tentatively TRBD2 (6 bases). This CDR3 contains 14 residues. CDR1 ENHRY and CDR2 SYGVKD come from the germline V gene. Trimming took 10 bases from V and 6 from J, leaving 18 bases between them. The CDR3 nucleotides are TGTGCCACCGCGCAGGAGGGGTCGTCCGGGGAGCTGTTTTTT. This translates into CATAQEGSSGELFF.

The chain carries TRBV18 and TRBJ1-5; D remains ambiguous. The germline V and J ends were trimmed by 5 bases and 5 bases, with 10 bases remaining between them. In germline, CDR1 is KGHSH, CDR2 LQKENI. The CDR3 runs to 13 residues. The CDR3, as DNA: TGTGCCAGCTCATCGCTTGAGGATCAGCCCCAGCATTTT. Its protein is CASSSLEDQPQHF. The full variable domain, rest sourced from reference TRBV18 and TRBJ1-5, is NAGVMQNPRHLVRRRGQEARLRCSPMKGHSHVYWYRQLPEEGLKFMVYLQKENIIDESGMPKERFSAEFPKEGPSILRIQQVVRGDSAAYFCASSSLEDQPQHFGDGTRLSIL.

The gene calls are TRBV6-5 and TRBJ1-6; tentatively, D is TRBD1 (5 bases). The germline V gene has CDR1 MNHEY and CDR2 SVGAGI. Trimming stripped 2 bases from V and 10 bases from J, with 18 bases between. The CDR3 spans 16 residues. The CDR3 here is CASSYGGTTNDSPLHF. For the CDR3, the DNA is TGTGCCAGCAGTTACGGCGGGACCACCAACGACTCACCCCTCCACTTT.

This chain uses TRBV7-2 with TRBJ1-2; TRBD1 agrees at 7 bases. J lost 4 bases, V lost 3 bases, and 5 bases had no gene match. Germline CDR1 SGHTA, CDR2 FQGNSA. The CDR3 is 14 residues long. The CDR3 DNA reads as TGTGCCAGCAGCTTCCCGGGGGACAGCTATGGCTACACCTTC. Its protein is CASSFPGDSYGYTF.

The DNA of the CDR3 is TGTGCCATCAGTGAGTCGACGGGGACAGGCAACGAGCAGTACTTC. As protein: CAISESTGTGNEQYF. The chain joins TRBV10-3 to TRBJ2-7, with TRBD1 identical over 8 bases. CDR3 size: 15 residues. The ends lost 0 bases at V and 5 bases at J; junction bases unmatched: 6. Per germline, CDR1 ENHRY and CDR2 SYGVKD.

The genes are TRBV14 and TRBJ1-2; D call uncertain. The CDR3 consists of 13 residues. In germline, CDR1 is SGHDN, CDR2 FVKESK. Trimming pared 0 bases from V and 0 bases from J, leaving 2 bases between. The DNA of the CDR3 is TGTGCCAGCAGCCAAGACGCTAACTATGGCTACACCTTC. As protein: CASSQDANYGYTF.

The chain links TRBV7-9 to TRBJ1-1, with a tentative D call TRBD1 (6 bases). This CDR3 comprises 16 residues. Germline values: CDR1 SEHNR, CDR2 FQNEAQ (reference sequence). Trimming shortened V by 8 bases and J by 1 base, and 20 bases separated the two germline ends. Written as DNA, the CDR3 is TGTGCCAGCCCTCTCAGGGGTATGTCCCGGAACACTGAAGCTTTCTTT. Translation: CASPLRGMSRNTEAFF.

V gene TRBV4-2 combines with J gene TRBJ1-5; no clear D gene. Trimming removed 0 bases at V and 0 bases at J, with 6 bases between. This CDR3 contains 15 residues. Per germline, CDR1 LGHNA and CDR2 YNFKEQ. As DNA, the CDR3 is TGTGCCAGCAGCCAAGATAGGGATAGCAATCAGCCCCAGCATTTT. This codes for CASSQDRDSNQPQHF.

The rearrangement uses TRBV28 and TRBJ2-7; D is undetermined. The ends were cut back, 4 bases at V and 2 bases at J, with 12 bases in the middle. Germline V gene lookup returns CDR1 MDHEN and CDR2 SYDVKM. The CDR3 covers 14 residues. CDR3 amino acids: CASSSPRVPYEQYF. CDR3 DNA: TGTGCCAGCAGTTCCCCCCGAGTTCCCTACGAGCAGTACTTC.

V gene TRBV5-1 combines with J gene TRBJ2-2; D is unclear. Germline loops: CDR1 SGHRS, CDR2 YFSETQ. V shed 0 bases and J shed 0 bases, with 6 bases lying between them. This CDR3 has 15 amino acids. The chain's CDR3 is CASSLVQTNTGELFF. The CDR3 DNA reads TGCGCCAGCAGCTTGGTGCAGACGAACACCGGGGAGCTGTTTTTT.

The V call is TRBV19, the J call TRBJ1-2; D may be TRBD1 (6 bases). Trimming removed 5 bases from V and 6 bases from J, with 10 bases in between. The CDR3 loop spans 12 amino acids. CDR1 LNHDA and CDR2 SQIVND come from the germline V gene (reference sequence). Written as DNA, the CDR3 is TGTGCCAGTAGTGGGGGCGCAGATGGCTACACCTTC. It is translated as CASSGGADGYTF.

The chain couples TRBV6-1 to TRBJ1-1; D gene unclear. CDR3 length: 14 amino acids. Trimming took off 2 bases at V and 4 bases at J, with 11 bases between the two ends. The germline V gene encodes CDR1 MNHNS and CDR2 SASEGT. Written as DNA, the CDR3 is TGTGCCAGCAGTGAATCCGAGGGAAGCACTGAAGCTTTCTTT. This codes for CASSESEGSTEAFF.

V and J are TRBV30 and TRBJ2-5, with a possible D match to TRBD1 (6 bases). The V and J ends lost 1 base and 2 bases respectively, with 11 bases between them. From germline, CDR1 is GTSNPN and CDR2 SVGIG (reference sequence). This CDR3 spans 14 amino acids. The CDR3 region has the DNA TGTGCCTGGAGTGACAGGGAGAGTCAAGAGACCCAGTACTTC. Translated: CAWSDRESQETQYF.

The CDR3 DNA sequence: TGTGCCAGCAGCTTCTCGGGGGGCACAGATACGCAGTATTTT. This gives the protein CASSFSGGTDTQYF. This chain connects TRBV5-6 to TRBJ2-3, with D possibly matching TRBD2 (6 bases). Looked up from germline, CDR1 is SGHDT and CDR2 is YYEEEE. CDR3 length: 14 residues. The V gene lost 2 bases and the J gene lost 1 base, with 8 bases spanning the gap.

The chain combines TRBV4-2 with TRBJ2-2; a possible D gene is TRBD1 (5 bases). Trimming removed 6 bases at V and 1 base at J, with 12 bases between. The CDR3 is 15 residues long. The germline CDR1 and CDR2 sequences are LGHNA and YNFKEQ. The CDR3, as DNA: TGTGCCAGCAGACTGATTCAGGGGAACACCGGGGAGCTGTTTTTT. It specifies CASRLIQGNTGELFF.

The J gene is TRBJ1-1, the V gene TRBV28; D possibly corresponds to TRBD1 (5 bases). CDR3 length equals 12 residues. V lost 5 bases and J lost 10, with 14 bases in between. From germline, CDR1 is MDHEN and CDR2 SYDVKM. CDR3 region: CASSHLRDAAFF. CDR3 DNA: TGTGCCAGCAGTCACCTCAGGGACGCAGCTTTCTTT.

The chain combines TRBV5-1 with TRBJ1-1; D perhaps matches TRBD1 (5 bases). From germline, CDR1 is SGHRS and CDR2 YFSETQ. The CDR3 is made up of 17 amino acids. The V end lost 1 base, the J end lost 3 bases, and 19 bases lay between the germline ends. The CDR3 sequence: CASSLKARVVSDTEAFF. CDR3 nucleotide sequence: TGCGCCAGCAGCTTGAAGGCCAGGGTAGTTTCGGACACTGAAGCTTTCTTT.

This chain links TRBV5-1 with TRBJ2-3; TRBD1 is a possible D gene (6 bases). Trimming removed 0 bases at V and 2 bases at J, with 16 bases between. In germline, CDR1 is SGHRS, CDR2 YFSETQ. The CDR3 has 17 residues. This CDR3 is CASSLVLEGGTTDTQYF. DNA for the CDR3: TGCGCCAGCAGCTTGGTATTAGAAGGGGGAACCACAGATACGCAGTATTTT.

The CDR3 sequence is CASSPRRVAGRGDTQYF. CDR3 nucleotides: TGTGCCAGCAGCCCCCGGAGAGTAGCCGGGAGGGGGGATACGCAGTATTTT. J is TRBJ2-3 and V is TRBV7-2; 8 nucleotides align to TRBD2. This CDR3 comprises 17 residues. Germline CDR1 SGHTA, CDR2 FQGNSA. The junction had 16 bases not matched to a gene; V was cut back by 5 bases and J by 6 bases.

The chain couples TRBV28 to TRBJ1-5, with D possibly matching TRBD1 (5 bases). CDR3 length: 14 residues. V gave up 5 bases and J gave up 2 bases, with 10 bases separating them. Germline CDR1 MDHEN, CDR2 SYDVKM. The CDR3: CASSTDSGNQPQHF. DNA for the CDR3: TGTGCCAGCAGTACAGACAGTGGCAATCAGCCCCAGCATTTT.

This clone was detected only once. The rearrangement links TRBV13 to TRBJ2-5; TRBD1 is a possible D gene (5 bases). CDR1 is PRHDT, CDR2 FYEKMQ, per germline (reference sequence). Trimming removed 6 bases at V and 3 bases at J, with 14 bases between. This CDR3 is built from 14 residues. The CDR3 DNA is TGTGCCAGCAGACCCGACGAAGGGGAAGAGACCCAGTACTTC. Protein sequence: CASRPDEGEETQYF.